Below are 7 T cell receptor beta chains sequenced from a single sample in a study of shared clonotypes between healthy human individuals. Profiled with immunoSEQ multiplex PCR; TCRdb holds only in-frame clones, not every one. The repertoire has 2,100,000 or so clones, approximately 96% of them found once; the top ten carry 0.13%. The source material was naive CD4+ T cells sorted from blood. Subset indicated: CD45RA+ positively selected. These receptors were taken from a man aged 18 to 30 in good health.

This sequence joins TRBV30 and TRBJ2-6; no firm D call. Trimming stripped 1 base from V and 7 bases from J, with 2 bases between. The CDR3 is 11 residues long. From germline, CDR1 is GTSNPN and CDR2 SVGIG (reference sequence). The CDR3 protein is CAWSGANVLTF. The CDR3 DNA reads TGTGCCTGGAGTGGCGCCAACGTCCTGACTTTC.

The chain is built from TRBV11-2 and TRBJ1-6; D might be TRBD1 (6 bases). This CDR3 has 15 residues. V was shortened by 8 bases and J by 5 bases, with 16 bases between the two germline ends. Looked up from germline, CDR1 is SGHAT and CDR2 is FQNNGV. CDR3 coding DNA: TGTGCCAGCCGAATTCCGGGACATCATAATTCACCCCTCCACTTT. Amino acid sequence: CASRIPGHHNSPLHF.

This clone was seen only once. V gene TRBV21-1 combines with J gene TRBJ2-7; TRBD1 is taken as the D call from the table, unchecked against the DNA. TRBV21-1 is listed as a pseudogene. CDR3 length: 9 amino acids. The CDR3 reads CASSGIGGF. The CDR3 DNA reads as TGTGCCAGCAGCGGAATAGGGGGCTTC.

The chain employs TRBV7-9 and TRBJ2-5, with 8 bases that match TRBD1. The ends lost 5 bases at V and 5 bases at J; junction bases unmatched: 13. In germline, CDR1 is SEHNR, CDR2 FQNEAQ (reference sequence). The CDR3 contains 16 residues. CDR3 protein: CASSPGMAGGDETQYF. The CDR3 nucleotides read TGTGCCAGCAGCCCAGGGATGGCAGGGGGCGACGAGACCCAGTACTTC.

V and J are TRBV10-1 and TRBJ1-5; no firm D call. CDR3 length: 13 amino acids. Trimming shortened V by 0 bases and J by 12 bases, and 12 bases separated the two germline ends. Germline lookup yields CDR1 WNHNN and CDR2 SYGVQD (reference sequence). CDR3 region: CASSESTGSSQHF. For the CDR3, the DNA is TGCGCCAGCAGTGAGTCGACGGGGTCCAGCCAGCATTTT.

The genes are TRBV13 and TRBJ2-7; the match to TRBD2 covers 13 bases. Germline V gene data show CDR1 as PRHDT and CDR2 as FYEKMQ (reference sequence). The V gene end was trimmed by 4 bases and the J gene end by 4 bases; junction bases not matched to a gene: 4. The CDR3 totals 15 residues. In DNA, the CDR3 is TGTGCCAGCAGCTGGACTAGCGGGGGTTCTTACGAGCAGTACTTC. It codes for CASSWTSGGSYEQYF. The variable domain in full, completed from reference TRBV13 and TRBJ2-7, reads AAGVIQSPRHLIKEKRETATLKCYPIPRHDTVYWYQQGPGQDPQFLISFYEKMQSDKGSIPDRFSAQQFSDYHSELNMSSLELGDSALYFCASSWTSGGSYEQYFGPGTRLTVT.

The chain joins TRBV6-5 to TRBJ1-1; possibly TRBD1 for D (5 bases). V dropped 5 bases and J dropped 6 bases, with 19 bases sitting between them. Germline loops: CDR1 MNHEY, CDR2 SVGAGI. The CDR3 loop spans 15 amino acids. The CDR3 region has the DNA TGTGCCAGCAGTCCTCGGGGGGACCTAGGGGCTGAAGCTTTCTTT. Encoded protein: CASSPRGDLGAEAFF.